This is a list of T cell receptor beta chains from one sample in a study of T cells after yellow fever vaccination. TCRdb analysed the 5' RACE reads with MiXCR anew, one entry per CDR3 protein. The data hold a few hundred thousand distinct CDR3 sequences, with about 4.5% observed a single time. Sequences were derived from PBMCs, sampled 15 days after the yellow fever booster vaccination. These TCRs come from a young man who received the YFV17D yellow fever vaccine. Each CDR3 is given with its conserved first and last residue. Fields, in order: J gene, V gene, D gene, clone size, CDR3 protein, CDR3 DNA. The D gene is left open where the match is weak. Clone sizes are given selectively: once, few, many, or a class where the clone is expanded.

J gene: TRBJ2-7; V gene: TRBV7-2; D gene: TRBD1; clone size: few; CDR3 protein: CASRGRGRLYEQYF; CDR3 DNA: TGTGCCAGCAGGGGAAGGGGGCGCCTATACGAGCAGTACTTC
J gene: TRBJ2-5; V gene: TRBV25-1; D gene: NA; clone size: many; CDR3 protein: CASSEGATETQYF; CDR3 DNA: TGTGCCAGCAGTGAGGGGGCTACGGAGACCCAGTACTTC
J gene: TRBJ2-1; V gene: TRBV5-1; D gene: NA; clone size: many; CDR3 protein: CASSRGAATGLNEQFF; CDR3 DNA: TGCGCCAGCAGCCGAGGAGCGGCTACAGGGTTAAATGAGCAGTTCTTC
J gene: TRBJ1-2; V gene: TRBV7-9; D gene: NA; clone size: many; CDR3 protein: CASSLVQIYGYTF; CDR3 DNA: TGTGCCAGCAGCTTAGTCCAGATCTATGGCTACACCTTC
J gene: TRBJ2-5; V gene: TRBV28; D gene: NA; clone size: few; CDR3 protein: CASSGRGAAQETQYF; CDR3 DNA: TGTGCCAGCAGTGGGCGAGGGGCAGCTCAAGAGACCCAGTACTTC
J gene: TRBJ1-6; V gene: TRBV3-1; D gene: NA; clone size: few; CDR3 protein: CASSQSPADSPLHF; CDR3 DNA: TGTGCCAGCAGCCAATCACCCGCGGATTCACCCCTCCACTTT
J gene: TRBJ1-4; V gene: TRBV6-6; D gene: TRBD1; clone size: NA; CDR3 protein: CASSTPPGQEYLNEKLFF; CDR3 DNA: TGTGCCAGCAGTACACCTCCGGGACAGGAGTACCTAAATGAAAAACTGTTTTTT
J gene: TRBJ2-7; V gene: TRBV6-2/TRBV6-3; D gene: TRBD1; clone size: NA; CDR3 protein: CASSKTGSSYEQYF; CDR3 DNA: TGTGCCAGCAGTAAGACAGGGAGCTCCTACGAGCAGTACTTC
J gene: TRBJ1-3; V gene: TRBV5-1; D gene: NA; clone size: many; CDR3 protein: CASSSNRDGGNTIYF; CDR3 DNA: TGCGCCAGCAGTTCGAACAGGGACGGGGGAAACACCATATATTTT
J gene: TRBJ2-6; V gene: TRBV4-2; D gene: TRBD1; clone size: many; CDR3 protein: CASSQVAGGDGANVLTF; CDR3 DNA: TGTGCCAGCAGCCAAGTGGCAGGGGGTGACGGGGCCAACGTCCTGACTTTC
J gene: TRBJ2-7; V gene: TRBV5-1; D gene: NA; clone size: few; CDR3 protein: CAITSYEQYF; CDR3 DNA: TGCGCCATCACGAGTTACGAGCAGTACTTC
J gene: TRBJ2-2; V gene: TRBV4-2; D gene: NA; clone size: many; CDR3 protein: CASSPEGRELFF; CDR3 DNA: TGTGCCAGCAGCCCCGAGGGAAGGGAGCTGTTTTTT
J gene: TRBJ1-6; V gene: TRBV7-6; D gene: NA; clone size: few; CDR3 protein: CASSPGREYNSPLHF; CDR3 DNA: TGTGCCAGCAGCCCAGGACGGGAATATAATTCACCCCTCCACTTT
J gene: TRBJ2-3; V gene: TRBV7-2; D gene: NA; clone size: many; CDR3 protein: CASSLVVVNTQYF; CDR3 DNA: TGTGCCAGCAGCTTAGTGGTTGTTAATACGCAGTATTTT
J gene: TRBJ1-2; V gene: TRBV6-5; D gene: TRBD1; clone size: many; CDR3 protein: CASSYSGTGPYGYTF; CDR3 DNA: TGTGCCAGCAGTTACTCCGGGACAGGGCCCTATGGCTACACCTTC
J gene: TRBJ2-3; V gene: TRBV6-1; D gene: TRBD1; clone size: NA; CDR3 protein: CASTLGQGPVTQYF; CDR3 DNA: TGTGCCAGCACTCTTGGACAGGGTCCAGTTACGCAGTATTTT
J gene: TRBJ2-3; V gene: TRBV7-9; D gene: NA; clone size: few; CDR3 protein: CASSLVPGRGADTQYF; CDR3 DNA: TGTGCCAGCAGCTTAGTACCCGGGAGAGGGGCAGATACGCAGTATTTT
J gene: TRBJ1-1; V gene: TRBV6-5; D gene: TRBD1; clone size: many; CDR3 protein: CASSTLAGGGPRAFF; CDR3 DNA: TGTGCCAGCAGTACCCTGGCAGGGGGCGGCCCGCGAGCTTTCTTT
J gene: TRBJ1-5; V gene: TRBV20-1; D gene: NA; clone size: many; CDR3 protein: CSARGQLNQPQHF; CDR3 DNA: TGCAGTGCTAGAGGGCAGCTTAATCAGCCCCAGCATTTT
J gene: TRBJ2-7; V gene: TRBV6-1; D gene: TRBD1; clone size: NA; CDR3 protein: CASITGTGWSEQYF; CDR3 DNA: TGTGCCAGCATCACCGGGACAGGGTGGAGCGAGCAGTACTTC
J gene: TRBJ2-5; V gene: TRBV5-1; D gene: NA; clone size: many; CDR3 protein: CASSLALNGQETQYF; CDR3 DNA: TGCGCCAGCAGCTTGGCCTTGAACGGCCAAGAGACCCAGTACTTC
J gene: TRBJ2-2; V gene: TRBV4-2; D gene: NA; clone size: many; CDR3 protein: CASSQAPGQNTGELFF; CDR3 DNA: TGTGCCAGCAGCCAAGCTCCGGGACAGAACACCGGGGAGCTGTTTTTT
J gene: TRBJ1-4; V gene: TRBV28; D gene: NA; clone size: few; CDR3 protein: CASSWGALTNEKLFF; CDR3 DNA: TGTGCCAGCAGTTGGGGAGCGCTGACTAATGAAAAACTGTTTTTT
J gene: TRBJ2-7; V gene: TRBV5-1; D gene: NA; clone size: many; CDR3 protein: CASRTATSYEQYF; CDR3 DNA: TGCGCCAGCAGGACAGCTACTTCCTACGAGCAGTACTTC
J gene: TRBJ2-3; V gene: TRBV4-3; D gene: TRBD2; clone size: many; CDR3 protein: CASSQDQRGASDTQYF; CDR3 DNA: TGCGCCAGCAGCCAAGATCAGCGGGGGGCCTCAGATACGCAGTATTTT
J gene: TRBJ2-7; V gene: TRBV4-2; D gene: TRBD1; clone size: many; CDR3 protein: CASSQGPGTGYPQQYF; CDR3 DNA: TGTGCCAGCAGCCAAGGCCCCGGGACAGGTTACCCCCAGCAGTACTTC
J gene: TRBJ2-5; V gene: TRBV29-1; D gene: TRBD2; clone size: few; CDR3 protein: CSAGPSGFRGETQYF; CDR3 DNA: TGCAGCGCAGGGCCTAGCGGGTTCCGGGGAGAGACCCAGTACTTC
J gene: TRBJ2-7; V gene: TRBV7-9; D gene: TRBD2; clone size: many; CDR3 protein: CASSQVGQRGGYEQYF; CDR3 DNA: TGTGCCAGCAGCCAGGTCGGGCAGCGGGGGGGCTACGAGCAGTACTTC
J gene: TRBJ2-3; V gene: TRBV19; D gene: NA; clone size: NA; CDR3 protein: CATKGGETSTDTQYF; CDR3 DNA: TGTGCCACTAAGGGCGGGGAGACAAGCACAGATACGCAGTATTTT
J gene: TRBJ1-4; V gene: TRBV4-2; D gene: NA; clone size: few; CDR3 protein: CASSPGGIHEKLFF; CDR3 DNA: TGTGCCAGCAGCCCCGGGGGGATCCATGAAAAACTGTTTTTT
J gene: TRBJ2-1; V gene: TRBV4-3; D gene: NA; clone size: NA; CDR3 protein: CASSQVARFGEQFF; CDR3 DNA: TGCGCCAGCAGCCAAGTAGCCCGTTTCGGTGAGCAGTTCTTC
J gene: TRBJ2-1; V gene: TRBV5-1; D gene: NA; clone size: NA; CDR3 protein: CASSFTAQSEQFF; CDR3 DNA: TGCGCCAGCAGCTTTACCGCCCAGTCAGAGCAGTTCTTC
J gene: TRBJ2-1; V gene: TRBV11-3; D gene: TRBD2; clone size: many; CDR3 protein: CASSKGLAGGIIEQFF; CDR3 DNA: TGTGCCAGCAGCAAGGGGCTAGCGGGGGGCATCATTGAGCAGTTCTTC
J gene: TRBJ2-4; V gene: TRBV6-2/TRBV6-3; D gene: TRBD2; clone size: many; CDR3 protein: CASSYSSTRGELDNIQYF; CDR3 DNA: TGTGCCAGCAGTTACTCTTCCACCCGGGGGGAGTTAGACAACATTCAGTACTTC
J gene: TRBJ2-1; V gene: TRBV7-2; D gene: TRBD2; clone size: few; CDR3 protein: CASSQREYNEQFF; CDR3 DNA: TGTGCCAGTTCCCAGCGGGAGTACAATGAGCAGTTCTTC
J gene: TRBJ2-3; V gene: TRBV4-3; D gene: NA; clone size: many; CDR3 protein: CASSPQKGGGLGTDTQYF; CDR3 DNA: TGCGCCAGCAGCCCCCAAAAAGGGGGGGGGCTTGGCACAGATACGCAGTATTTT
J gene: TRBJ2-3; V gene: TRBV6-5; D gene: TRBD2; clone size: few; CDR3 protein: CASNPSGDSTDTQYF; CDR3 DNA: TGTGCCAGCAACCCAAGCGGGGATAGCACAGATACGCAGTATTTT
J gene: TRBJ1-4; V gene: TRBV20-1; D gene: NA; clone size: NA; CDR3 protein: CSARVQRTLGGELFF; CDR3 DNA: TGCAGTGCTAGAGTGCAGCGGACCTTGGGGGGGGAACTGTTTTTT
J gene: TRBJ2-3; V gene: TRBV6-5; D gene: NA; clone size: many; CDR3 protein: CASRGSTDTQYF; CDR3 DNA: TGTGCCAGCAGGGGAAGCACAGATACGCAGTATTTT
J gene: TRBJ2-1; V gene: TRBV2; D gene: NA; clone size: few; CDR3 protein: CASSPSGAGFNEQFF; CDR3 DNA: TGTGCCAGCAGCCCCTCCGGGGCGGGGTTCAATGAGCAGTTCTTC
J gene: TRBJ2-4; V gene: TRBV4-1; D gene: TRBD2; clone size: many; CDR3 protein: CASSAGTNKNIQYF; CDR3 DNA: TGCGCCAGCAGTGCTGGGACTAACAAAAACATTCAGTACTTC
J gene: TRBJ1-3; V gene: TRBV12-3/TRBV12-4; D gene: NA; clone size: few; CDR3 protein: CASSLSGPGNTIYF; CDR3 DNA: TGTGCCAGCAGTCTCTCAGGCCCTGGAAACACCATATATTTT
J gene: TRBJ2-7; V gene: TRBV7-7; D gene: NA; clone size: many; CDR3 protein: CASSLGSGTQGYEQYF; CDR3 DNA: TGTGCCAGCAGCTTAGGATCCGGGACACAGGGTTACGAGCAGTACTTC
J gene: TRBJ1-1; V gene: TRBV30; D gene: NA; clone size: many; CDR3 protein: CAWSVSGSWNTEAFF; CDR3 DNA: TGTGCCTGGAGTGTAAGTGGTAGTTGGAACACTGAAGCTTTCTTT
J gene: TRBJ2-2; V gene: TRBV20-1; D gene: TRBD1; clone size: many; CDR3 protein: CSARESGDRVDTGELFF; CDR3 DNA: TGCAGTGCTAGAGAGAGCGGGGACAGGGTGGATACCGGGGAGCTGTTTTTT